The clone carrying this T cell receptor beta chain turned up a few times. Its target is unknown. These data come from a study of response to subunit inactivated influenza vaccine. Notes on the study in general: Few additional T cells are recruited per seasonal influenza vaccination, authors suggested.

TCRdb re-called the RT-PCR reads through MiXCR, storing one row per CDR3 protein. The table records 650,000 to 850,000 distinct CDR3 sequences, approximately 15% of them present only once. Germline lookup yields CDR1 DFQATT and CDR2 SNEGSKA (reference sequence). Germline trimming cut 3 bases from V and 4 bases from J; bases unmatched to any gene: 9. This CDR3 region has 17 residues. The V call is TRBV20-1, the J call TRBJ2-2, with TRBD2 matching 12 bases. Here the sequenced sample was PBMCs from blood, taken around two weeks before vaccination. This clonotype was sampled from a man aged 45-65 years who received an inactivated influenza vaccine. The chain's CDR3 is CSARRLAGDRGTGELFF. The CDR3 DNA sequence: TGCAGTGCTAGGCGACTAGCGGGAGATCGTGGCACCGGGGAGCTGTTTTTT.